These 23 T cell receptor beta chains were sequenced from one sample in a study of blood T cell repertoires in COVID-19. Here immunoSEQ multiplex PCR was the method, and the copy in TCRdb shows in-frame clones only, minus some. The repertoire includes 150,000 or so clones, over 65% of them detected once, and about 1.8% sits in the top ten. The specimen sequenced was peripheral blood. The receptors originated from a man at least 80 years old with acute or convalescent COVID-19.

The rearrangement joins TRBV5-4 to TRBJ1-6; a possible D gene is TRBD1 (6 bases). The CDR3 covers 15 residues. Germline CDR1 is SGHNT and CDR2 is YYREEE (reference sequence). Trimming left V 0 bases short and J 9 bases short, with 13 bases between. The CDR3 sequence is CASSLAGARSSPLHF. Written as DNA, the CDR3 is TGTGCCAGCAGCTTGGCAGGGGCGAGGAGTTCACCCCTCCACTTT.

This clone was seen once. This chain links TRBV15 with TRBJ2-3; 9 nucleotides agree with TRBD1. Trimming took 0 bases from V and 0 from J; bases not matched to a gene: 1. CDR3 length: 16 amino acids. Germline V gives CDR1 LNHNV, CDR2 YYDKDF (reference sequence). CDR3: CATSRDGQGSTDTQYF. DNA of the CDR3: TGTGCCACCAGCAGAGACGGACAGGGGAGCACAGATACGCAGTATTTT.

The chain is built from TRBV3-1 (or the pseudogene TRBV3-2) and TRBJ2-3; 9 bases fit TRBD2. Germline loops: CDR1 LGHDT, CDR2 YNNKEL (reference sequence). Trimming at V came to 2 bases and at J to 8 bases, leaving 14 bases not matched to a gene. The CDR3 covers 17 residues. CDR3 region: CASSQPRGSGGRSTQYF. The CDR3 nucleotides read TGTGCCAGCAGCCAACCCCGCGGTAGCGGGGGTCGGAGTACGCAGTATTTT.

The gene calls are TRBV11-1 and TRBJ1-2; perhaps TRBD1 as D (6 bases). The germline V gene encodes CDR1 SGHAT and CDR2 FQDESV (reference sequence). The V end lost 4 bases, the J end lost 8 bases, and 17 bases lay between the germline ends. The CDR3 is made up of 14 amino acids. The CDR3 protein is CASSSDSISWGYTF. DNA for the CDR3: TGTGCCAGCAGCTCGGACAGTATTTCATGGGGCTACACCTTC. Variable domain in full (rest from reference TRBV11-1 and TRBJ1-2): EAEVAQSPRYKITEKSQAVAFWCDPISGHATLYWYRQILGQGPELLVQFQDESVVDDSQLPKDRFSAERLKGVDSTLKIQPAELGDSAMYLCASSSDSISWGYTFGSGTRLTVV.

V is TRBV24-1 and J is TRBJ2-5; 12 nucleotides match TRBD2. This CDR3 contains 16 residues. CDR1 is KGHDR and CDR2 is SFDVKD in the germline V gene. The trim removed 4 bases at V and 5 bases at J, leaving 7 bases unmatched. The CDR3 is CATSDPGLAGRETQYF. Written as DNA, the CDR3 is TGTGCCACCAGTGACCCCGGACTAGCGGGGAGGGAGACCCAGTACTTC.

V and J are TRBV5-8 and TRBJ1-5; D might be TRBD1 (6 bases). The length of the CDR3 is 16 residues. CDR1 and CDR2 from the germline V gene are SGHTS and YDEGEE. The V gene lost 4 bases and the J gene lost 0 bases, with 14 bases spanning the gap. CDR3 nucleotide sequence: TGTGCCAGCAGCGTACAGGGCCGTAGTAGCAATCAGCCCCAGCATTTT. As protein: CASSVQGRSSNQPQHF.

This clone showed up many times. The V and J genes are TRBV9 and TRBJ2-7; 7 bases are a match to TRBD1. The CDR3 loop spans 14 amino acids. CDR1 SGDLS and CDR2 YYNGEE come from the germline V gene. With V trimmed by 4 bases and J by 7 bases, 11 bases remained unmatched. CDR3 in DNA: TGTGCCAGCAGCCCCCGCTCGACAGGGCGGGAGCAGTACTTC. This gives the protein CASSPRSTGREQYF. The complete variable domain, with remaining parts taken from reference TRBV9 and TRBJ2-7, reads DSGVTQTPKHLITATGQRVTLRCSPRSGDLSVYWYQQSLDQGLQFLIQYYNGEERAKGNILERFSAQQFPDLHSELNLSSLELGDSALYFCASSPRSTGREQYFGPGTRLTVT.

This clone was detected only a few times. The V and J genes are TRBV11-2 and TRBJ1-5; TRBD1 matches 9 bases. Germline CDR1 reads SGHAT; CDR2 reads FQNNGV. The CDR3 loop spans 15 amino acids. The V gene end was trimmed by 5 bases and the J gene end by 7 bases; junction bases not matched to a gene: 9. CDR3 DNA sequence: TGTGCCAGCAGCCGAGGGACAGGGTTGGGGCAGCCCCAGCATTTT. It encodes CASSRGTGLGQPQHF.

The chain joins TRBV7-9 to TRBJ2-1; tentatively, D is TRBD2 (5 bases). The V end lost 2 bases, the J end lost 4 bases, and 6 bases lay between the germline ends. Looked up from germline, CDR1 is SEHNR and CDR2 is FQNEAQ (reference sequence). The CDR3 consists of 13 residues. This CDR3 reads CASSLRGYNEQFF. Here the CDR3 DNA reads TGTGCCAGCAGCTTACGGGGTTACAATGAGCAGTTCTTC.

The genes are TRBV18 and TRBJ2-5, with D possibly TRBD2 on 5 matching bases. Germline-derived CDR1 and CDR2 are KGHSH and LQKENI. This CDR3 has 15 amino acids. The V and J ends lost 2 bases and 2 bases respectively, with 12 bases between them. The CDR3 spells CASSPTRASQETQYF. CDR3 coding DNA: TGTGCCAGCTCACCAACGAGGGCCTCTCAAGAGACCCAGTACTTC.

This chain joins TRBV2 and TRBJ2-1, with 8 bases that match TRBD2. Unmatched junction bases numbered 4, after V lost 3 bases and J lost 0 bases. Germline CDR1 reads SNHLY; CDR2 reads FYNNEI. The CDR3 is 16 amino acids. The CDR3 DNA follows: TGTGCCAGCAGTGAGTTAGCGGGGAGCTCCTACAATGAGCAGTTCTTC. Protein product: CASSELAGSSYNEQFF.

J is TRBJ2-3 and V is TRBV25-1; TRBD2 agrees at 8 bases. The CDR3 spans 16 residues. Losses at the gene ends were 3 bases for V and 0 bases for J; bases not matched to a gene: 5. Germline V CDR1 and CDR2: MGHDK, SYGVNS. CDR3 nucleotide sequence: TGTGCCAGCAGTGAGTCCGGGACTAGAAGCACAGATACGCAGTATTTT. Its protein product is CASSESGTRSTDTQYF.

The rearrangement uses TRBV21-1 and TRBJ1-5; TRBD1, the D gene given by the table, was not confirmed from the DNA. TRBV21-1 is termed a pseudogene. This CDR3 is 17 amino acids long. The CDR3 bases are TGTGCCAGCAGCCCCCTCAGGGCAGGCCATAGCAATCAGCCCCAGCATTTT. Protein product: CASSPLRAGHSNQPQHF.

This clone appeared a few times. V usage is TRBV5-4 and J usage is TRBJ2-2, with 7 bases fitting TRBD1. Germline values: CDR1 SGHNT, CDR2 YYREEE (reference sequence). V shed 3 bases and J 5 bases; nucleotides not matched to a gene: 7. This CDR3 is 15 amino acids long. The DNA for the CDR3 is TGTGCCAGCAGCTCCCGGACAGGCCCGACCGGGGAGCTGTTTTTT. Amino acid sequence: CASSSRTGPTGELFF.

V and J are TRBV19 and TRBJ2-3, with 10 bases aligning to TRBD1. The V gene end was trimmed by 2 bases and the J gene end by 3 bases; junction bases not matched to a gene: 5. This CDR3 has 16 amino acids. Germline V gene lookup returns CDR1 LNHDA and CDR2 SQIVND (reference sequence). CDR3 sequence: CASSIMLGQGTDTQYF. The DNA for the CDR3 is TGTGCCAGTAGTATAATGTTGGGACAGGGGACAGATACGCAGTATTTT.

As DNA, the CDR3 is TGTGCCAGTACCCCGACAGGGGACACCGGGGAGCTGTTTTTT. It translates to CASTPTGDTGELFF. The chain combines TRBV19 with TRBJ2-2; TRBD1 aligns across 8 bases. The CDR3 is 14 residues long. Germline loops: CDR1 LNHDA, CDR2 SQIVND (reference sequence). J lost 3 bases, V lost 7 bases, and 4 bases had no gene match.

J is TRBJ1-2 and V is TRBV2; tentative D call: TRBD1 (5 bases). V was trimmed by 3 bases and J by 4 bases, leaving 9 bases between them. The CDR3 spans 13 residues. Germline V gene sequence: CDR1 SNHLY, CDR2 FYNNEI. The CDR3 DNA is TGTGCCAGCAGTGATAAGACAGTCTATGGCTACACCTTC. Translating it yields CASSDKTVYGYTF.

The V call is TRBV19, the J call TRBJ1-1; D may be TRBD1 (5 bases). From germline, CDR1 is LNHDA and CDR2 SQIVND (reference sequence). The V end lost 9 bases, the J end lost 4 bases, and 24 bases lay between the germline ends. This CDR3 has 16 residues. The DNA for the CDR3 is TGTGCCAGCAAAAAAGGGGTCCTCAGGGCTGTCACTGAAGCTTTCTTT. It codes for CASKKGVLRAVTEAFF.

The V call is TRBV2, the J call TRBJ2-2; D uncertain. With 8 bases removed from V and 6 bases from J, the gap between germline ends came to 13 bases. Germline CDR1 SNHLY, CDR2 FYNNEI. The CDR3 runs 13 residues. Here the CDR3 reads CASLETFPGELFF. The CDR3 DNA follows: TGTGCCAGCCTAGAGACCTTCCCCGGGGAGCTGTTTTTT.

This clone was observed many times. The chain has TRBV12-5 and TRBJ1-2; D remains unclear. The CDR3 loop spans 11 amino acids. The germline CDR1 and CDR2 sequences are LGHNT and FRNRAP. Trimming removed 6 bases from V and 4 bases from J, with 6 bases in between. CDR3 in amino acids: CASGRGYGYTF. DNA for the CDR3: TGTGCTAGTGGCCGGGGCTATGGCTACACCTTC.

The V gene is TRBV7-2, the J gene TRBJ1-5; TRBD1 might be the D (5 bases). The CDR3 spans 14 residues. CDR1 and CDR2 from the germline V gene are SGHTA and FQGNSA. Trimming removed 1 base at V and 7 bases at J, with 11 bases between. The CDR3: CASSLGGWGQPQHF. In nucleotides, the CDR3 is TGTGCCAGCAGCTTAGGGGGTTGGGGCCAGCCCCAGCATTTT.

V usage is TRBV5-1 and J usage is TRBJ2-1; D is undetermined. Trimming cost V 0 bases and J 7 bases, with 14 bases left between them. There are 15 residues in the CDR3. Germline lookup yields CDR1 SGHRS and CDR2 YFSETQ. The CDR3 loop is CASSLEAADVNEQFF. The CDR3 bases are TGCGCCAGCAGCTTGGAGGCGGCAGACGTAAATGAGCAGTTCTTC. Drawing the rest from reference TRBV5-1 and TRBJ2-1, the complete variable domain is KAGVTQTPRYLIKTRGQQVTLSCSPISGHRSVSWYQQTPGQGLQFLFEYFSETQRNKGNFPGRFSGRQFSNSRSEMNVSTLELGDSALYLCASSLEAADVNEQFFGPGTRLTVL.

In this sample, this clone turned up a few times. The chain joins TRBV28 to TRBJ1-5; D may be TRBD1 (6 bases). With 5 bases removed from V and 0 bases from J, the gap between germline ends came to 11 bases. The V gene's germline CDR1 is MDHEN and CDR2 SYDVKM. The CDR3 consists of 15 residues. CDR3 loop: CASSGQFYSNQPQHF. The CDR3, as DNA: TGTGCCAGCAGTGGACAGTTCTATAGCAATCAGCCCCAGCATTTT.